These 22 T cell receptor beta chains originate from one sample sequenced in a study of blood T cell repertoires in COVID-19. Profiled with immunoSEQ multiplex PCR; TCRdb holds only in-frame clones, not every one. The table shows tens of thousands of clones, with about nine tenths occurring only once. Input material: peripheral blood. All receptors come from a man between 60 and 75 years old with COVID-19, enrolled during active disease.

CDR3 coding DNA: TGCGCCAGCAGCCAGTCCAGGGGAGTATTGAGGGGCTACACCTTC. This sequence encodes CASSQSRGVLRGYTF. The chain recombines TRBV4-3 with TRBJ1-2; D perhaps matches TRBD1 (6 bases). This CDR3 contains 15 residues. Germline lookup yields CDR1 LGHNA and CDR2 YSLEER. Trimming pared 3 bases from V and 8 bases from J, leaving 19 bases between.

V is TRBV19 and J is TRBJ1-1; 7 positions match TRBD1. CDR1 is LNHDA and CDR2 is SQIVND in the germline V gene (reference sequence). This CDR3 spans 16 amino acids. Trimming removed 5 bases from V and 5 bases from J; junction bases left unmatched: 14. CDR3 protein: CASSPKRTGSGTEAFF. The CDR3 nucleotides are TGTGCCAGTAGTCCCAAGCGGACAGGTTCGGGTACTGAAGCTTTCTTT.

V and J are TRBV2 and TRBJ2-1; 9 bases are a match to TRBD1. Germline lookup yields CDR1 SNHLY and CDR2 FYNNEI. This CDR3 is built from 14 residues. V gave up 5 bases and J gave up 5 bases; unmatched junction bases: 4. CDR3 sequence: CASSPGQGNNEQFF. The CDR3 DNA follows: TGTGCCAGCAGTCCTGGACAGGGGAACAATGAGCAGTTCTTC.

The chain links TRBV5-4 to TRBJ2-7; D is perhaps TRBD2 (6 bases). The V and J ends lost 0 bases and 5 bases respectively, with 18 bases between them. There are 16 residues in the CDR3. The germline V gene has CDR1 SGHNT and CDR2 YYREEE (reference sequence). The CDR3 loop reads CASSLVLGGEINEQYF. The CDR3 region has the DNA TGTGCCAGCAGCTTGGTTCTTGGAGGGGAGATTAACGAGCAGTACTTC.

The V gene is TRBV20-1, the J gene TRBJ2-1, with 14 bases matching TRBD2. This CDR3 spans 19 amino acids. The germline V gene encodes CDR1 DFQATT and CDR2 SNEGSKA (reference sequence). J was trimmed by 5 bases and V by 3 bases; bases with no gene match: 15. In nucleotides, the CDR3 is TGCAGTGCTAGTGATCCCCAGACTAGCGGGAGGGCCAACCACAATGAGCAGTTCTTC. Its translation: CSASDPQTSGRANHNEQFF.

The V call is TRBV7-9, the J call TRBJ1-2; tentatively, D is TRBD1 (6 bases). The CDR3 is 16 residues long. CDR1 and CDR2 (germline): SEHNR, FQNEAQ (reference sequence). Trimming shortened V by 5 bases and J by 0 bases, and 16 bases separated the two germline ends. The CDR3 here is CASSHPARTANYGYTF. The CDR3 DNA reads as TGTGCCAGCAGCCATCCGGCCCGGACAGCTAACTATGGCTACACCTTC.

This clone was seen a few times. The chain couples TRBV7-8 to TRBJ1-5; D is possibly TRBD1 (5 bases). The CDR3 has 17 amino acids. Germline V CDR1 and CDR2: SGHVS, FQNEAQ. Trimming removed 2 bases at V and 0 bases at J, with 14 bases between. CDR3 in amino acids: CASSLIAAGYSNQPQHF. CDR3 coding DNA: TGTGCCAGCAGCTTAATTGCGGCAGGGTATAGCAATCAGCCCCAGCATTTT.

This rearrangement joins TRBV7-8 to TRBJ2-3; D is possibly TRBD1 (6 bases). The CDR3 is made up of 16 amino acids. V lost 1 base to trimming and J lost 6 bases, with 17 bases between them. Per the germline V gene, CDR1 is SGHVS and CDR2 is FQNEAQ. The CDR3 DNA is TGTGCCAGCAGCTTAGTTACAGGGAAACCTCGGGATACGCAGTATTTT. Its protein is CASSLVTGKPRDTQYF.

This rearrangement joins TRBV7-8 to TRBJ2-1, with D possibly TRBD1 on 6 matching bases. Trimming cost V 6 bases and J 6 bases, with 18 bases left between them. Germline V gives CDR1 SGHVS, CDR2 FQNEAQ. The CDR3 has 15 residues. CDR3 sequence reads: CASSSTSGTPNEQFF. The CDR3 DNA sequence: TGTGCCAGCAGTTCTACCTCCGGGACACCCAATGAGCAGTTCTTC.

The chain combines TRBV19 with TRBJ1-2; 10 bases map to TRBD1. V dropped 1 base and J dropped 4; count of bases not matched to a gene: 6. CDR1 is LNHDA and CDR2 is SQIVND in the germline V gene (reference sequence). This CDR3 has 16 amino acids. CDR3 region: CASSIADRGRVYGYTF. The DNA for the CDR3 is TGTGCCAGTAGTATAGCCGACAGGGGGCGCGTCTATGGCTACACCTTC. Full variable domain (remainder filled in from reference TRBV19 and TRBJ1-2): DGGITQSPKYLFRKEGQNVTLSCEQNLNHDAMYWYRQDPGQGLRLIYYSQIVNDFQKGDIAEGYSVSREKKESFPLTVTSAQKNPTAFYLCASSIADRGRVYGYTFGSGTRLTVV.

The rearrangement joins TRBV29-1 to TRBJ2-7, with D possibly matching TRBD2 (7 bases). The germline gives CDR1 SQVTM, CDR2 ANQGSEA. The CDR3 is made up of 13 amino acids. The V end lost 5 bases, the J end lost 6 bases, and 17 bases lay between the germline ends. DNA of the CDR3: TGCAGCGTTCGGGGGGCAGGGGAGGGCGAGCAGTACTTC. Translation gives CSVRGAGEGEQYF.

The DNA for the CDR3 is TGTGCCAGCAGCGGCGGAGGATTAAATGGCTACACCTTC. Translating gives CASSGGGLNGYTF. The J gene is TRBJ1-2, the V gene TRBV7-9; D is unclear. The V end lost 5 bases, the J end lost 6 bases, and 13 bases lay between the germline ends. Germline loops: CDR1 SEHNR, CDR2 FQNEAQ (reference sequence). The CDR3 contains 13 residues.

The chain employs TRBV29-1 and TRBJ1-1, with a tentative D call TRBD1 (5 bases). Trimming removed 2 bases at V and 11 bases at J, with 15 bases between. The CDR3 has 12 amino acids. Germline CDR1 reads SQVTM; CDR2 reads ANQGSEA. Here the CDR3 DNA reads TGCAGCGTTGAACAGGACACGGGGGGGGCTTTCTTT. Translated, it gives CSVEQDTGGAFF.

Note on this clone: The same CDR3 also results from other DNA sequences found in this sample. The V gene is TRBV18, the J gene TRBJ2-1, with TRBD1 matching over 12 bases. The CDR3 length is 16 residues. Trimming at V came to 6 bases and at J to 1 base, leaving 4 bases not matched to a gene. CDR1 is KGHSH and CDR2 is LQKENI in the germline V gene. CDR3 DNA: TGTGCCAGCTCGGGACAGGGGGCGCGGTCCTACAATGAGCAGTTCTTC. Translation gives CASSGQGARSYNEQFF.

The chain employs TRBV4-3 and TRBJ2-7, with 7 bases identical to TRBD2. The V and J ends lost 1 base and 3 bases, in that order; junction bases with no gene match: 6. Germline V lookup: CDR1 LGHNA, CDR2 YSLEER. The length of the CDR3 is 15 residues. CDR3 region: CASSQVASGNYEQYF. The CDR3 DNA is TGCGCCAGCAGCCAAGTTGCTAGCGGAAACTACGAGCAGTACTTC.

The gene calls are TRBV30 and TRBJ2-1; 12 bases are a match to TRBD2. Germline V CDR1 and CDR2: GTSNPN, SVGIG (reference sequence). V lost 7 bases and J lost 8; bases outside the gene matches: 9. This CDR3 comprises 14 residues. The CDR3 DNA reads TGTGCCTCGACTAGCGGGAGTTTACGGGATGAGCAGTTCTTC. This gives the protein CASTSGSLRDEQFF.

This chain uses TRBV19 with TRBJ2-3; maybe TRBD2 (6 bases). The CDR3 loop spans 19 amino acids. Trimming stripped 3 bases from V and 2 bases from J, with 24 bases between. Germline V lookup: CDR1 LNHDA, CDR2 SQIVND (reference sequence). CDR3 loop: CASSIETKSGPPPTDTQYF. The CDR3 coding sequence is TGTGCCAGTAGTATCGAGACAAAAAGCGGGCCCCCCCCCACAGATACGCAGTATTTT.

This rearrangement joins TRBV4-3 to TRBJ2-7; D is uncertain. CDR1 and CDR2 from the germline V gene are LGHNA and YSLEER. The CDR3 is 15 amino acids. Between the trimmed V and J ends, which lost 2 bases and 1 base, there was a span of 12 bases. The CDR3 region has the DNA TGCGCCAGCAGCCAAACGCGACTGCCATCCTACGAGCAGTACTTC. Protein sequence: CASSQTRLPSYEQYF.

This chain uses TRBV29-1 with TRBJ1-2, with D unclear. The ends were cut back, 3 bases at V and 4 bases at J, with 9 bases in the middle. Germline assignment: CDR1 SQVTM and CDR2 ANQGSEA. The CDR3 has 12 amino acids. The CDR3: CSVEPDFYGYTF. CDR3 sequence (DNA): TGCAGCGTTGAGCCAGACTTCTATGGCTACACCTTC.

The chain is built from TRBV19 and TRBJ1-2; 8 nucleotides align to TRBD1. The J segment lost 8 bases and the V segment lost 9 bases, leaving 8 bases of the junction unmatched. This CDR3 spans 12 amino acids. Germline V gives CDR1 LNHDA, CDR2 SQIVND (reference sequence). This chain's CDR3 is CASSGGRGGYTF. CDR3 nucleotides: TGTGCCAGCTCAGGGGGCAGGGGCGGCTACACCTTC. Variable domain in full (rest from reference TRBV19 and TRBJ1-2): DGGITQSPKYLFRKEGQNVTLSCEQNLNHDAMYWYRQDPGQGLRLIYYSQIVNDFQKGDIAEGYSVSREKKESFPLTVTSAQKNPTAFYLCASSGGRGGYTFGSGTRLTVV.

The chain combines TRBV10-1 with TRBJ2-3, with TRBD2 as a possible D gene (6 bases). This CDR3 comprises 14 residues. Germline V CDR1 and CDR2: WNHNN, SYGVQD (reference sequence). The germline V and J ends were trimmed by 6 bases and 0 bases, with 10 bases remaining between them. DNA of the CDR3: TGCGCCAGCAGCCTCAGCGGGAGCACAGATACGCAGTATTTT. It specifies CASSLSGSTDTQYF.

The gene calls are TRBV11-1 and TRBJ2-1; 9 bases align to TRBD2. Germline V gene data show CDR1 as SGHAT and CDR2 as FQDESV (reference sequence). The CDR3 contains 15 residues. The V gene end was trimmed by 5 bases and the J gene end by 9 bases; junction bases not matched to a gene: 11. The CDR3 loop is CASSLRPGLASEQFF. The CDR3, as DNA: TGTGCCAGCAGCCTTAGACCGGGACTAGCTTCTGAGCAGTTCTTC.